The next 32 T cell receptor beta chains were all read from a single sample in a study of T cells in Graves' hyperthyroidism and ophthalmopathy. The CDR3 regions of TCR beta were amplified from RNA transcripts. The HTBI primer set was used in a first-round RT-PCR of the TCR CDR3. TCRdb processed the multiplex PCR reads anew with MiXCR; each CDR3 protein has one entry. The table records approximately 300,000 distinct CDR3 sequences, about a sixth of them present only once. Sequencing input: blood. All receptors derive from a woman aged 55-70 years with Graves' ophthalmopathy.

This clonotype was seen more than once but under ten times. CDR3 in amino acids: CASSIAGTMNTEAFF. The CDR3, as DNA: TGTGCCAGTAGTATCGCCGGGACGATGAACACTGAAGCTTTCTTT. The V and J genes are TRBV19 and TRBJ1-1; possibly TRBD1 for D (5 bases). V was shortened by 3 bases and J by 0 bases, with 11 bases between the two germline ends. Germline V lookup: CDR1 LNHDA, CDR2 SQIVND (reference sequence). This CDR3 comprises 15 residues.

This clonotype came up many times. The V call is TRBV6-1, the J call TRBJ2-2; no firm D call. The CDR3 contains 12 residues. Germline V lookup: CDR1 MNHNS, CDR2 SASEGT. CDR3 in amino acids: CATSSGVRELFF. The CDR3, as DNA: TGTGCTACCAGCAGTGGGGTACGGGAGCTGTTTTTT.

Only a few counts were recorded for this clonotype. This chain joins TRBV10-3 and TRBJ2-5; no reliable D call. V was clipped by 5 bases and J by 5 bases, with 9 bases between them. The CDR3 covers 12 residues. CDR1 and CDR2 (germline): ENHRY, SYGVKD. The CDR3 region is CAISQRPETQYF. As DNA, the CDR3 is TGTGCCATCAGTCAAAGACCTGAGACCCAGTACTTC.

Concerning this clonotype itself: One end of the junction is discordant with germline, which a read error may explain. V usage is TRBV7-2 and J usage is TRBJ2-1; 14 nucleotides match TRBD2. Germline CDR1 reads SGHTA; CDR2 reads FQGNSA. The CDR3 consists of 17 residues. Here the CDR3 reads CASSPGLAGGTYNEQFF. The CDR3 DNA sequence: TGCGCCAGCAGCCCCGGACTAGCGGGGGGTACCTACAATGAGCAGTTCTTC. Based on the CDR3 plus reference TRBV7-2 and TRBJ2-1, the full variable domain is GAGVSQSPSNKVTEKGKDVELRCDPISGHTALYWYRQSLGQGLEFLIYFQGNSAPDKSGLPSDRFSAERTGGSVSTLTIQRTQQEDSAVYLCASSPGLAGGTYNEQFFGPGTRLTVL.

The V and J genes are TRBV5-1 and TRBJ2-7, with 8 nucleotides matching TRBD1. This CDR3 is built from 15 residues. CDR1 and CDR2 (germline): SGHRS, YFSETQ. Germline trimming cut 4 bases from V and 0 bases from J; bases unmatched to any gene: 6. This CDR3 is CASSPRQGTSYEQYF. In DNA form, the CDR3 reads TGCGCCAGCAGCCCGAGACAGGGGACCTCCTACGAGCAGTACTTC.

The rearrangement joins TRBV10-1 to TRBJ2-1; D uncertain. CDR1 and CDR2 (germline): WNHNN, SYGVQD (reference sequence). This CDR3 has 15 residues. V was cut by 3 bases and J by 1 base, with 10 bases left in between. CDR3 amino acids: CASSDLRTSYNEQFF. The CDR3 nucleotides read TGCGCCAGCAGTGATCTGCGTACATCCTACAATGAGCAGTTCTTC.

This clonotype was detected many times. The genes are TRBV20-1 and TRBJ1-5, with D perhaps TRBD1 (5 bases). Germline V gene sequence: CDR1 DFQATT, CDR2 SNEGSKA (reference sequence). V lost 6 bases and J 1 base, leaving 13 bases between the germline ends. The CDR3 is 14 residues long. The CDR3 DNA is TGCAGTGCCGCGCGGGGACCGAGCAATCAGCCCCAGCATTTT. This translates into CSAARGPSNQPQHF.

This clonotype has a count of ten or more. The V and J genes are TRBV7-9 and TRBJ1-2; 9 positions match TRBD1. Germline V CDR1 and CDR2: SEHNR, FQNEAQ (reference sequence). The J segment lost 8 bases and the V segment lost 4 bases, leaving 11 bases of the junction unmatched. The CDR3 length is 15 residues. The CDR3 loop is CASSWMTGGLGGYTF. The DNA for the CDR3 is TGTGCCAGCAGCTGGATGACAGGGGGATTGGGCGGCTACACCTTC.

At least ten counts were recorded for this clonotype. The chain is built from TRBV7-6 and TRBJ2-7, with 9 bases that match TRBD2. CDR3 size: 16 residues. V gave up 3 bases and J gave up 5 bases; unmatched junction bases: 11. Looked up from germline, CDR1 is SGHVS and CDR2 is FNYEAQ. The CDR3 is CASSLSSGTILDEQYF. The CDR3 DNA reads as TGTGCCAGCAGCTTGTCTAGCGGGACAATCTTGGACGAGCAGTACTTC. Full variable domain (remainder filled in from reference TRBV7-6 and TRBJ2-7): GAGVSQSPRYKVTKRGQDVALRCDPISGHVSLYWYRQALGQGPEFLTYFNYEAQQDKSGLPNDRFSAERPEGSISTLTIQRTEQRDSAMYRCASSLSSGTILDEQYFGPGTRLTVT.

The chain recombines TRBV5-1 with TRBJ1-6; TRBD1 matches 7 bases. Germline V gives CDR1 SGHRS, CDR2 YFSETQ. V lost 4 bases, J lost 8 bases, and 9 bases stayed unmatched. The CDR3 extends over 15 amino acids. DNA of the CDR3: TGCGCCAGCAGCCCGCCGGCCAGGGGGGATTCACCCCTCCACTTT. Translating gives CASSPPARGDSPLHF.

In its sample, this clonotype was seen a few times. The chain recombines TRBV7-2 with TRBJ1-5; TRBD1 might be the D (5 bases). Germline loops: CDR1 SGHTA, CDR2 FQGNSA. This CDR3 has 13 amino acids. With 4 bases removed from V and 6 bases from J, the gap between germline ends came to 10 bases. As DNA, the CDR3 is TGTGCCAGCAGCTGGGACGTGGGTCAGCCCCAGCATTTT. Its translation is CASSWDVGQPQHF.

This clonotype was detected many times. This chain uses TRBV5-1 with TRBJ1-2; no definite D call. The ends were cut back, 4 bases at V and 6 bases at J, with 19 bases in the middle. The CDR3 loop spans 15 amino acids. Germline CDR1 reads SGHRS; CDR2 reads YFSETQ. The CDR3 sequence is CASSMDPSTPNGYTF. As DNA, the CDR3 is TGCGCCAGCAGCATGGACCCTTCAACTCCTAATGGCTACACCTTC.

This clonotype was detected ten times or more. V gene TRBV6-5 combines with J gene TRBJ1-1, with D unclear. V gave up 0 bases and J gave up 8 bases, with 10 bases separating them. Per the germline V gene, CDR1 is MNHEY and CDR2 is SVGAGI. The CDR3 runs 13 residues. The chain's CDR3 is CASSYSSRGEAFF. CDR3 sequence (DNA): TGTGCCAGCAGTTACTCGTCCAGAGGGGAAGCTTTCTTT.

With respect to this clonotype: This may arise from a read error, as a much more abundant clone is one base away. The rearrangement uses TRBV19 and TRBJ2-1, with D possibly being TRBD1 (6 bases). The DNA end lines up better with TRBJ2-7; the J call may be wrong. This CDR3 spans 17 amino acids. Germline CDR1 reads LNHDA; CDR2 reads SQIVND (reference sequence). CDR3 coding DNA: TGTGCCAGTAGTATCGCCCAGGGGAAGGGTCCTTACAATGAGCAGTACTTC. Translated, it gives CASSIAQGKGPYNEQYF.

This clonotype was counted ten times or more. The V gene is TRBV10-3, the J gene TRBJ1-3; 9 positions match TRBD1. The V segment lost 6 bases and the J segment 7 bases; nucleotides outside the gene matches: 7. Germline loops: CDR1 ENHRY, CDR2 SYGVKD. CDR3 length equals 14 residues. CDR3 bases: TGTGCCATCAGGAAACAGGGGGCTGCTAACACCATATATTTT. Amino acid sequence: CAIRKQGAANTIYF.

This clonotype was recorded at least ten times. This chain joins TRBV28 and TRBJ1-2; the D is unclear. The V end lost 2 bases, the J end lost 4 bases, and 14 bases lay between the germline ends. CDR1 and CDR2 from the germline V gene are MDHEN and SYDVKM. The CDR3 consists of 15 residues. CDR3 nucleotide sequence: TGTGCCAGCAGTTTAGAGGACCACGGTAGCTATGGCTACACCTTC. Translation gives CASSLEDHGSYGYTF.

This clonotype was counted many times. V usage is TRBV18 and J usage is TRBJ2-1; TRBD1 is a possible D gene (5 bases). Trimming removed 5 bases at V and 6 bases at J, with 11 bases between. Germline CDR1 and CDR2: KGHSH and LQKENI. CDR3 length: 13 residues. The CDR3 DNA sequence: TGTGCCAGCTCATCAGGGTGGGGCAATGAGCAGTTCTTC. Protein product: CASSSGWGNEQFF.

The table lists this clonotype with many counts. CDR3 in DNA: TGCGCCAGCAGTTCCAGTTCCAACTATGGCTACACCTTC. Its protein product is CASSSSSNYGYTF. This chain uses TRBV5-1 with TRBJ1-2; D ambiguous. CDR1 and CDR2 (germline): SGHRS, YFSETQ. Trimming shortened V by 5 bases and J by 2 bases, and 10 bases separated the two germline ends. The CDR3 is made up of 13 amino acids.

This rearrangement joins TRBV6-2 or TRBV6-3 to TRBJ2-1; 11 bases map to TRBD2. The J segment lost 10 bases and the V segment lost 2 bases, leaving 10 bases of the junction unmatched. Germline assignment: CDR1 MNHEY and CDR2 SVGEGT. The CDR3 totals 16 residues. For the CDR3, the DNA is TGTGCCAGCAGTTACCTTCGTCTAGCGGGAGGAGTAGAGCAGTTCTTC. Translated, it gives CASSYLRLAGGVEQFF.

The chain combines TRBV7-9 with TRBJ2-7; perhaps TRBD1 as D (7 bases). Germline V gives CDR1 SEHNR, CDR2 FQNEAQ (reference sequence). The V end was cut by 5 bases, the J end by 3 bases, with 17 bases between. The CDR3 has 15 amino acids. In nucleotides, the CDR3 is TGTGCCAGCAGCGTCCCCAGGGGGGCCAACTACGAGCAGTACTTC. This translates into CASSVPRGANYEQYF.

This clonotype appeared a few times. The J gene is TRBJ1-1, the V gene TRBV4-3; D is unresolved. V was clipped by 0 bases and J by 5 bases, with 10 bases between them. The germline V gene encodes CDR1 LGHNA and CDR2 YSLEER. This CDR3 has 14 residues. CDR3 in DNA: TGCGCCAGCAGCCAAGATGGTTCTTGGACTGAAGCTTTCTTT. The encoded protein is CASSQDGSWTEAFF.

This clonotype was found many times. The rearrangement uses TRBV12-5 and TRBJ1-2; D might be TRBD1 (6 bases). Germline V lookup: CDR1 LGHNT, CDR2 FRNRAP. The CDR3 has 13 amino acids. Trimming removed 7 bases from V and 2 bases from J, with 11 bases in between. CDR3 coding DNA: TGTGCTAGTGCTCTTGGACAGAACTATGGCTACACCTTC. Amino acid sequence: CASALGQNYGYTF.

V and J are TRBV5-4 and TRBJ2-7, with TRBD1 matching over 7 bases. This CDR3 region has 15 residues. Looked up from germline, CDR1 is SGHNT and CDR2 is YYREEE (reference sequence). J gave up 2 bases and V 2 bases, and 7 bases lay outside the gene matches. CDR3 in amino acids: CASSLSQGNPYEQYF. The CDR3 DNA is TGTGCCAGCAGCTTATCACAGGGGAATCCCTACGAGCAGTACTTC.

This clonotype was observed a handful of times. V is TRBV30 and J is TRBJ2-2, with 8 bases identical to TRBD1. J gave up 8 bases and V 1 base, and 12 bases lay outside the gene matches. This CDR3 is built from 16 residues. In germline, CDR1 is GTSNPN, CDR2 SVGIG (reference sequence). In DNA, the CDR3 is TGTGCCTGGAGTGATAGGCCGACAGGGGCTAGGGGGGAGCTGTTTTTT. Protein: CAWSDRPTGARGELFF.

The genes are TRBV20-1 and TRBJ2-2; D gene unclear. V was trimmed by 6 bases and J by 0 bases, leaving 11 bases between them. This CDR3 region has 14 residues. CDR1 and CDR2 (germline): DFQATT, SNEGSKA (reference sequence). The CDR3 DNA is TGCAGTGCAACGCCAGACGCGAACACCGGGGAGCTGTTTTTT. It encodes CSATPDANTGELFF.

This clonotype was detected ten times or more. The chain employs TRBV10-3 and TRBJ1-1, with 10 bases lining up with TRBD1. Germline V gene lookup returns CDR1 ENHRY and CDR2 SYGVKD. V shed 5 bases and J 6 bases; nucleotides not matched to a gene: 6. This CDR3 has 14 amino acids. This CDR3 reads CAISLTGGTAEAFF. The CDR3 coding sequence is TGTGCCATCAGTTTGACAGGGGGCACTGCTGAAGCTTTCTTT.

This clonotype has at least ten counts. This rearrangement joins TRBV20-1 to TRBJ2-3, with TRBD2 matching over 10 bases. With 0 bases clipped from V and 3 bases from J, the junction kept 6 bases outside the gene matches. Germline lookup yields CDR1 DFQATT and CDR2 SNEGSKA (reference sequence). The length of the CDR3 is 16 residues. DNA of the CDR3: TGCAGTGCTAGAGAGGCTAGCGGGAGTTTAACAGATACGCAGTATTTT. It yields the protein CSAREASGSLTDTQYF.

Only a few counts were recorded for this clonotype. The chain recombines TRBV5-1 with TRBJ2-5; the D call may be TRBD1 or TRBD2 (5 bases each). Trimming cost V 3 bases and J 5 bases, with 17 bases left between them. Germline V gives CDR1 SGHRS, CDR2 YFSETQ. The CDR3 loop spans 15 amino acids. Here the CDR3 reads CASSSAGTLGETQYF. DNA for the CDR3: TGCGCCAGCAGCTCAGCCGGGACCCTGGGGGAGACCCAGTACTTC.

The rearrangement uses TRBV20-1 and TRBJ1-5; 9 nucleotides align to TRBD1. CDR3 length: 14 amino acids. The V gene end was trimmed by 5 bases and the J gene end by 5 bases; junction bases not matched to a gene: 7. The germline V gene has CDR1 DFQATT and CDR2 SNEGSKA (reference sequence). The CDR3 region has the DNA TGCAGTGCTCTCACCGGGACAGGGTATCAGCCCCAGCATTTT. Translation: CSALTGTGYQPQHF.

The sample holds many counts of this clonotype. The chain joins TRBV5-4 to TRBJ2-3; D is possibly TRBD1 (5 bases). Germline V lookup: CDR1 SGHNT, CDR2 YYREEE (reference sequence). This CDR3 spans 12 amino acids. Deletions cut 1 base from V and 9 bases from J, with 9 bases between. Here the CDR3 reads CASSLISGTQYF. CDR3 DNA: TGTGCCAGCAGCTTGATTTCAGGGACGCAGTATTTT. Combining the CDR3 with reference TRBV5-4 and TRBJ2-3 gives the whole variable domain ETGVTQSPTHLIKTRGQQVTLRCSSQSGHNTVSWYQQALGQGPQFIFQYYREEENGRGNFPPRFSGLQFPNYSSELNVNALELDDSALYLCASSLISGTQYFGPGTRLTVL.

This clonotype showed up just a few times. V usage is TRBV27 and J usage is TRBJ2-1, with D unclear. V gave up 1 base and J gave up 1 base, with 11 bases separating them. The CDR3 length is 16 residues. Germline V gene lookup returns CDR1 MNHEY and CDR2 SMNVEV (reference sequence). The CDR3: CASSLYGVTSYNEQFF. Here the CDR3 DNA reads TGTGCCAGCAGTTTATATGGGGTCACGTCCTACAATGAGCAGTTCTTC.

CDR3 DNA: TGCAGCGTTGAAGCAGAGGGTTCGGGTTACATTCAGTACTTC. Encoded protein: CSVEAEGSGYIQYF. J is TRBJ2-4 and V is TRBV29-1; perhaps TRBD2 as D (5 bases). With 1 base removed from V and 8 bases from J, the gap between germline ends came to 15 bases. The V gene's germline CDR1 is SQVTM and CDR2 ANQGSEA. This CDR3 region has 14 residues.